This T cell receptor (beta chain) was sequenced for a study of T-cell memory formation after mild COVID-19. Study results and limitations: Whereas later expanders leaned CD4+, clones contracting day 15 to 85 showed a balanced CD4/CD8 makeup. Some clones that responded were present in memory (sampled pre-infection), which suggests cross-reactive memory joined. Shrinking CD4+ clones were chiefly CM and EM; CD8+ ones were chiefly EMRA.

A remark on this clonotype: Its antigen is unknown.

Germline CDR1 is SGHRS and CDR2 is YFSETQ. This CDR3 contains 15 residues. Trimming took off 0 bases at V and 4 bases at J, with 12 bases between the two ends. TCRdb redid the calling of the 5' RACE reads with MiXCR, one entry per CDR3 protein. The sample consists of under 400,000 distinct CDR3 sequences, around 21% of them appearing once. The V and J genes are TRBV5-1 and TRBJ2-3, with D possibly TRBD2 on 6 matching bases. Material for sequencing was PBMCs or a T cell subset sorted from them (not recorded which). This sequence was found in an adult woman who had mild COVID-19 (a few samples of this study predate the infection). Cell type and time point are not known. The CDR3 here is CASSLELARADTQYF. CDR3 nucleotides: TGCGCCAGCAGCTTGGAGCTAGCGCGGGCAGATACGCAGTATTTT.